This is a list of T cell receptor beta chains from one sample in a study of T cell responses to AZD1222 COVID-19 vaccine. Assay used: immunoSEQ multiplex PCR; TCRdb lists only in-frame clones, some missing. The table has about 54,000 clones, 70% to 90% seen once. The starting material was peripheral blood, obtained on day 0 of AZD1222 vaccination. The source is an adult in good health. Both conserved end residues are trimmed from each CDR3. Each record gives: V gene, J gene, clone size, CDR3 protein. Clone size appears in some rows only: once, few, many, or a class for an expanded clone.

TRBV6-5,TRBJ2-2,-,ASRRRVDTGELF
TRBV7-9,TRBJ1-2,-,ASSLASLNYGYT
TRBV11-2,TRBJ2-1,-,ASSLVGQGYNEQF
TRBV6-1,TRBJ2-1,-,ASSAGTNLQF
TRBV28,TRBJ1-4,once,ASQGGVMEKLF
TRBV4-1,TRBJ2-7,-,ASSPGQGTSYEQY
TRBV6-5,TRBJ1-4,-,ASSYRDRGEKLF
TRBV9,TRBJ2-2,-,ASSEGTPGGELF
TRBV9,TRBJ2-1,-,ASSVALAGGYNEQF
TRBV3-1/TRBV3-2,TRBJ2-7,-,ASSQPADRGAGYEQY
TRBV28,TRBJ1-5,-,ASSQSGVQPQH
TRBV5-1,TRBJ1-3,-,ASAVADTSGNTIY
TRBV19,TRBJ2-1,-,ASKPGQGTYNEQF
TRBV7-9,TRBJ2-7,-,ASSLGQDYEQY
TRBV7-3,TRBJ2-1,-,ASSLVAGAYNEQF
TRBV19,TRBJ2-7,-,ASSTGQDYEQY
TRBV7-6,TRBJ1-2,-,ASSLGVGNYGYT
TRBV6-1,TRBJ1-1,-,ASSEFGGGVGSTEAF
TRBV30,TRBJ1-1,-,AWRRSEAF
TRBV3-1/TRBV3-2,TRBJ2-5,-,ASSQASGGRRTQY
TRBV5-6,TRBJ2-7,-,ASSLVGSNYEQY
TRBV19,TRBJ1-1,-,ASKGDREGTEAF
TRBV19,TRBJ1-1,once,ASSILTGTGGLNTEAF
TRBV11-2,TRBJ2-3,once,ASSLGPTDTQY
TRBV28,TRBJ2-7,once,ASTSPWDRTNRLGGYYEQY
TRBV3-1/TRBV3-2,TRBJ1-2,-,ASSPDWNYGYT
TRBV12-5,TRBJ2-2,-,ASGLASGDRLNTGELF
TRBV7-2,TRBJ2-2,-,ASSLGQGATGELF
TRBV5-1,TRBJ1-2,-,ASSPDWSYGYT
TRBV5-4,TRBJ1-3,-,ASSLKATSGNTIY
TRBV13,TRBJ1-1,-,ASSRYSPWETEAF
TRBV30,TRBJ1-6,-,AWSGQAHYNSPLH
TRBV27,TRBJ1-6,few,ASSLSGPGNSPLH
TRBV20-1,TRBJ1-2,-,SASRSYT
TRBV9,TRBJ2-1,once,ASSPRPGNEQF